This T cell receptor beta chain was identified during a study of T cells in Graves' hyperthyroidism and ophthalmopathy. As for the study in general: Peripheral blood collection took place at initial diagnosis, before any treatment.

Germline V CDR1 and CDR2: SGHVS, FQNEAQ. The CDR3 is made up of 15 amino acids. With 1 base removed from V and 3 bases from J, the gap between germline ends came to 12 bases. Amplified TCR beta CDR3 regions derived from RNA transcripts. The HTBI set primed first-round TCR CDR3 RT-PCR. TCRdb ran MiXCR on the multiplex PCR reads and lists one entry per CDR3 protein. The sample has hundreds of thousands of distinct CDR3 sequences, 38% seen once; the top ten hold roughly 8.3%. Investigators excluded patients with uncontrolled infection, other autoimmune disease, pregnancy or lactation. Sequenced: blood. This TCR was sampled from a man between 18 and 29 years old with Graves' hyperthyroidism. The chain has TRBV7-8 and TRBJ1-1; D unresolved. CDR3 DNA sequence: TGTGCCAGCAGCTTAGAGGGTACACGGGACACTGAAGCTTTCTTT. Protein product: CASSLEGTRDTEAFF.